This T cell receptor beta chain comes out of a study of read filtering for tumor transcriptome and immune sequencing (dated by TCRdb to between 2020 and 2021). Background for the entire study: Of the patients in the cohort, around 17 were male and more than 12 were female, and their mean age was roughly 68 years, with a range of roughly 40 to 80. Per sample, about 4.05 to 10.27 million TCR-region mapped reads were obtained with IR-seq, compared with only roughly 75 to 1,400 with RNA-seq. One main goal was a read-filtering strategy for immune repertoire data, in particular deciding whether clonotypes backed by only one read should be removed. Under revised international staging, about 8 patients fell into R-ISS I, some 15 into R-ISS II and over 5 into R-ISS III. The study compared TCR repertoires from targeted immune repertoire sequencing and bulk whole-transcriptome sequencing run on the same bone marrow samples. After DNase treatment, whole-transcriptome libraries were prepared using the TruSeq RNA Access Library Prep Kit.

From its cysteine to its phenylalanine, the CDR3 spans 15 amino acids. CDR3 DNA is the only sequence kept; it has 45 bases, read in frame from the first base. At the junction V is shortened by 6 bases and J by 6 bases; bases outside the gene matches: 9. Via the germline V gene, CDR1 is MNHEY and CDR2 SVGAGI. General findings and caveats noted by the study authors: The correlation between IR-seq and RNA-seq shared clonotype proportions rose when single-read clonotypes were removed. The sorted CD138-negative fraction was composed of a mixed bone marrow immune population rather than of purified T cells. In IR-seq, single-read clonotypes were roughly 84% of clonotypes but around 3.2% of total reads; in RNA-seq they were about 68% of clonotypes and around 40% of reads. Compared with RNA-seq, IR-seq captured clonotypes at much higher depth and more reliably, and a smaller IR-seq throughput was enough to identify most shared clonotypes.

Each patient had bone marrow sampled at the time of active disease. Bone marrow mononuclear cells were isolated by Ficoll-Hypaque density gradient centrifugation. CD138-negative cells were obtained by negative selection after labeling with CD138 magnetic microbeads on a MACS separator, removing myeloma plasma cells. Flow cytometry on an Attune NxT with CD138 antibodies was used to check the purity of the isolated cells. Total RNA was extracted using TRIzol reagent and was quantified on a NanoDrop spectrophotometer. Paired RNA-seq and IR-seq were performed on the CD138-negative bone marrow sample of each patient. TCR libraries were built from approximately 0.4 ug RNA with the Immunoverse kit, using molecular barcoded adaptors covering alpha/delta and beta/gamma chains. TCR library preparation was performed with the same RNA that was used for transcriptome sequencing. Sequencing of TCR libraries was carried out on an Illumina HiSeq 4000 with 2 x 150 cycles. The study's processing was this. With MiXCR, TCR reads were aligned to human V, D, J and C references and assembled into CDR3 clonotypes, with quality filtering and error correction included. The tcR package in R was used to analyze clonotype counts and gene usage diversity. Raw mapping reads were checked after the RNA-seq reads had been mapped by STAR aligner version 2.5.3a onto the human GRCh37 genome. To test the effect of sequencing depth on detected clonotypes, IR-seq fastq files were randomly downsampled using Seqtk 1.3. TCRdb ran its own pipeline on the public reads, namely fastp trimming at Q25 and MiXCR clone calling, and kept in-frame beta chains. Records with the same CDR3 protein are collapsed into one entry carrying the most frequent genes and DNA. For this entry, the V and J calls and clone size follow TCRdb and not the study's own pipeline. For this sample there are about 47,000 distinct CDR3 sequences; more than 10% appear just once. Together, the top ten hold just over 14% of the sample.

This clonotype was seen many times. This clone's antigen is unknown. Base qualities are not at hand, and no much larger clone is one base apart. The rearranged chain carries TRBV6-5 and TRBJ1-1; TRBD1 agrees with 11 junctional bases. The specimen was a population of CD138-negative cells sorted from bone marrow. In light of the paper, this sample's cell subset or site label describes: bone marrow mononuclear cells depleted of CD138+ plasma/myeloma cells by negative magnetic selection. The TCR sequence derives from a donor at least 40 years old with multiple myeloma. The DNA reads TGTGCCAGCAGACCCGCGGGACAGGGGGTGCCTGAAGCTTTCTTT. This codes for CASRPAGQGVPEAFF.